This entry features one T cell receptor (beta chain) sequence. This clonotype was observed many times. The antigen it binds to is not known. At one boundary the junction diverges from the germline segment, which might be a read error. This entry is derived from a study of beta chain bispecific antibodies for T cell cancers (dated by TCRdb to 2020 to 2023). Looking at the study overall: Healthy donor T cells were cocultured with T cell leukemia lines and bispecific antibodies, and TRBV sequencing of the surviving cells was then used to measure how much each TRBV family was depleted. On the cell surface, TRBV12 (TRBV12-3) was expressed by Jurkat cells, whereas TRBV5-5 was expressed by HPB-ALL cells. The paper's findings and limits, for the study overall: Every sequenced sample was a mix of normal T cells and leukemia cell line cells, and most of the targeted TRBV signal originated from the leukemia cells instead of the normal T cells. Cross-reactivity of the anti-TRBV5-5 antibody with TRBV5-6 was attributed to high sequence similarity between the two genes.

T cells were expanded from blood mononuclear cells for 3 to 4 days with either the anti-CD3 antibody OKT3 or CD3/CD28 Dynabeads. The culture conditions for expanded T cells were RPMI 1640 plus 10% fetal bovine serum, recombinant human IL-2 (approximately 100 IU/ml) and IL-7 (approximately 5.4 ng/ml). Each coculture contained approximately 50,000 normal T cells, approximately 50,000 target cells and bispecific antibody in approximately 100 ul and was incubated for around 18 hours at 37 degrees C. Every bispecific antibody was made of two single-chain variable fragments expressed in a single-chain diabody format with a His tag. Healthy human donors supplied the effector T cells, with peripheral blood mononuclear cells isolated from leukapheresis samples using Ficoll density gradient centrifugation. Including cysteine and phenylalanine, the CDR3 has 13 amino acids. Only the CDR3 part of the read is kept: 39 bases, read in frame from the first base. Taken from the germline V gene (reference sequence), the CDR1 and CDR2 loops are DFQATT and SNEGSKA.

Unique molecular identifier barcodes were built into the libraries and used for clonotype quantification. Qiagen AllPrep DNA/RNA Micro kits were used to isolate total RNA, and an Agilent TapeStation was used to check RNA quality. TCR beta libraries were constructed by 5' RACE, in which cDNA synthesis was followed by two PCR steps with TCR beta constant-region gene-specific primers. An Illumina MiSeq platform was used to sequence the TCR beta libraries. In the paper's pipeline: Reads were processed with MIGEC, MiXCR and VDJtools. The frequency of each clonotype was calculated as the fraction of all unique molecular identifiers in the sample that belonged to that clonotype. Nonfunctional TRBV genes classified in IMGT as pseudogenes or open reading frames, such as TRBV1, TRBV12-1 and TRBV21, were excluded. Clones were called with MiXCR by TCRdb after fastp trimmed the public reads at Q25, and only in-frame beta chains were retained. Rows merge per CDR3 protein into single entries with the most common DNA and genes. For this entry, the V and J calls and clone size follow TCRdb and not the study's own pipeline. For this sample the table gives just over 20,000 distinct CDR3 sequences, of which approximately 2.5% were detected only once. The leading ten clones occupy about 30% of the sample.

The specimen sequenced was healthy donor T cells cultured with leukemia cells. The TCR was taken from a human donor in good health. Some clones in this sample may be carry-over from other donors' samples. The V and J genes are TRBV20-1 and TRBJ1-6; TRBD1 could be the D gene, as 5 bases match. The DNA sequence reads TGCAGTGCTTCCAAGACAGAGCTTCCTCAATTCCGCTTT. It is translated as CSASKTELPQFRF.